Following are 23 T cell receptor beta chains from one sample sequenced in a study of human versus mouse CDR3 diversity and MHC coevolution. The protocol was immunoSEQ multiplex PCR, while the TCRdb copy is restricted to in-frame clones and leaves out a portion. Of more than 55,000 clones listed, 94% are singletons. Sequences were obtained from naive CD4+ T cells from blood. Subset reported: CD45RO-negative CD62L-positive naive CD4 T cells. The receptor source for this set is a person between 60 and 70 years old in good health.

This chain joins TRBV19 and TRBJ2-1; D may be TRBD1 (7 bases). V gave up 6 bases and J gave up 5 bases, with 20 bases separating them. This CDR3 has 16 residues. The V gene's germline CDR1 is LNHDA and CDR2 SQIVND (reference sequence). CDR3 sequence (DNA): TGTGCCAGTAGCCCGGCGCGGGACAGCGTTAACAATGAGCAGTTCTTC. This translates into CASSPARDSVNNEQFF. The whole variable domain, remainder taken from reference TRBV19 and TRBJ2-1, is DGGITQSPKYLFRKEGQNVTLSCEQNLNHDAMYWYRQDPGQGLRLIYYSQIVNDFQKGDIAEGYSVSREKKESFPLTVTSAQKNPTAFYLCASSPARDSVNNEQFFGPGTRLTVL.

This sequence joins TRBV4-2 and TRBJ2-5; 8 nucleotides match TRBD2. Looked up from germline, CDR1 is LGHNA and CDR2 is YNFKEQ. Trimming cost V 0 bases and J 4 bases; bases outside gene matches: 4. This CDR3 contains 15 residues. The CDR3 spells CASSQDQRERETQYF. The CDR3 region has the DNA TGTGCCAGCAGCCAAGACCAGCGGGAGCGAGAGACCCAGTACTTC.

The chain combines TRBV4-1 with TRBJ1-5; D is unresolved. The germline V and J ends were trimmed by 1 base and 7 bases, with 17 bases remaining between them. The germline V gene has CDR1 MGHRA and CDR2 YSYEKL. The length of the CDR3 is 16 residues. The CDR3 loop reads CASSQGYGEGEQPQHF. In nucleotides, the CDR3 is TGCGCCAGCAGCCAAGGGTATGGGGAGGGAGAGCAGCCCCAGCATTTT.

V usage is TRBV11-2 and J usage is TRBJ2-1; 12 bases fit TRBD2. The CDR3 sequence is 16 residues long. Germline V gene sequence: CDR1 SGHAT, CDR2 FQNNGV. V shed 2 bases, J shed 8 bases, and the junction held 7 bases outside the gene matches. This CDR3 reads CASSLQRLAGVDEQFF. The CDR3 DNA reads TGTGCCAGCAGCTTACAGAGACTAGCGGGAGTAGATGAGCAGTTCTTC.

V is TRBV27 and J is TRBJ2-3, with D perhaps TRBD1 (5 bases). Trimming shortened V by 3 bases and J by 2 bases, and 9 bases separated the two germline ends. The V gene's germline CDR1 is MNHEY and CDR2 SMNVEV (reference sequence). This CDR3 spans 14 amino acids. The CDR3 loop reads CASSFHRFTDTQYF. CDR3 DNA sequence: TGTGCCAGCAGTTTTCACAGGTTCACAGATACGCAGTATTTT.

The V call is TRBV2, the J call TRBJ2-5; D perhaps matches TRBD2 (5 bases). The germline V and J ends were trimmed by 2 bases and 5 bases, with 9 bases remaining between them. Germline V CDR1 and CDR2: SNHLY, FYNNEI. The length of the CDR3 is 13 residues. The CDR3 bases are TGTGCCAGCAGTGAATTGCGGGTTGAGACCCAGTACTTC. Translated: CASSELRVETQYF. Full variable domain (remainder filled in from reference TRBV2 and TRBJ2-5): EPEVTQTPSHQVTQMGQEVILRCVPISNHLYFYWYRQILGQKVEFLVSFYNNEISEKSEIFDDQFSVERPDGSNFTLKIRSTKLEDSAMYFCASSELRVETQYFGPGTRLLVL.

The CDR3: CASSLAGLSASYEQYF. For the CDR3, the DNA is TGTGCCAGCTCCCTAGCGGGACTAAGCGCCTCCTACGAGCAGTACTTC. The rearrangement uses TRBV27 and TRBJ2-7; 9 nucleotides align to TRBD2. The germline gives CDR1 MNHEY, CDR2 SMNVEV (reference sequence). The CDR3 totals 16 residues. Germline trimming cut 8 bases from V and 0 bases from J; bases unmatched to any gene: 11.

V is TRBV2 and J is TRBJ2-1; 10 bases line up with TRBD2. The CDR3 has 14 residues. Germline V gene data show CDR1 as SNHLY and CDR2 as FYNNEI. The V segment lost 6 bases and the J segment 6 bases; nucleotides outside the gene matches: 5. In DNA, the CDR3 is TGTGCCAGCAGGGGACTAGCGTCCGTCAATGAGCAGTTCTTC. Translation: CASRGLASVNEQFF.

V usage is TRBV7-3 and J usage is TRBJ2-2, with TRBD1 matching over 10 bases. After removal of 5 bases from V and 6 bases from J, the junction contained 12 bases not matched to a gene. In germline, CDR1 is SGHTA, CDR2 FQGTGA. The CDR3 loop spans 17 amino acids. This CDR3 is CASSLTRDRGSAGELFF. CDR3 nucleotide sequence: TGTGCCAGCAGCCTGACACGGGACAGGGGCTCGGCCGGGGAGCTGTTTTTT.

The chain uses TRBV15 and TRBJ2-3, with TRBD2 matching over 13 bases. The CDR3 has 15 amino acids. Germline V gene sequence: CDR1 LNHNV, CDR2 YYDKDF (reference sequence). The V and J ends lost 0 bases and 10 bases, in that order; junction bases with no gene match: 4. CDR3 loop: CATSRDGLAGVAQYF. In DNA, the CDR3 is TGTGCCACCAGCAGAGATGGACTAGCGGGAGTAGCGCAGTATTTT.

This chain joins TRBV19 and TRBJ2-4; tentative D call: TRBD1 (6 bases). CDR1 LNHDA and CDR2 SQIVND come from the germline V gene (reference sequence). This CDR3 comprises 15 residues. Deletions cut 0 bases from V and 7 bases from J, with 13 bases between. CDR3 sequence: CASSIDPGEWNIQYF. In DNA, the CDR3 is TGTGCCAGTAGTATAGACCCAGGGGAATGGAACATTCAGTACTTC.

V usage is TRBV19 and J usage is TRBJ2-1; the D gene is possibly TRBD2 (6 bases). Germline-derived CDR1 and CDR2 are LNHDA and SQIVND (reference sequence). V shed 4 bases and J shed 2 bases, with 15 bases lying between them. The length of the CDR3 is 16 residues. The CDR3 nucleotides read TGTGCCAGTAGTACGATCGGGAGCGGGCCCTACAATGAGCAGTTCTTC. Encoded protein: CASSTIGSGPYNEQFF.

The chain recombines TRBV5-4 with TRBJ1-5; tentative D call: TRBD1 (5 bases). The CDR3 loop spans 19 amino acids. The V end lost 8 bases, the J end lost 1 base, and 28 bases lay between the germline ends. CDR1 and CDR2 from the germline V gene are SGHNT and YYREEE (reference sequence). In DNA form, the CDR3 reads TGTGCCAGACCAGCTTATAAGGTCGCGCGGGGCAGAAGCAATCAGCCCCAGCATTTT. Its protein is CARPAYKVARGRSNQPQHF.

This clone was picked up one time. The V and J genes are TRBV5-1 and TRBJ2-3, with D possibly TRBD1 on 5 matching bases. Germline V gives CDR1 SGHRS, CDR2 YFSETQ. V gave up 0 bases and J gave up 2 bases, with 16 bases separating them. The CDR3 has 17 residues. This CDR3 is CASSLEGRAAPTDTQYF. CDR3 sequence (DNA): TGCGCCAGCAGCTTGGAGGGCAGGGCAGCCCCCACAGATACGCAGTATTTT.

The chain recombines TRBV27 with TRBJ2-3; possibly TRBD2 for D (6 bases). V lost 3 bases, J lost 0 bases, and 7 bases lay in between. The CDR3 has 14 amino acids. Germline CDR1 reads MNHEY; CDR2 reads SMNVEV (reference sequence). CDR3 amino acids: CASSFLASTDTQYF. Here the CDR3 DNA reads TGTGCCAGCAGTTTCCTAGCGAGCACAGATACGCAGTATTTT.

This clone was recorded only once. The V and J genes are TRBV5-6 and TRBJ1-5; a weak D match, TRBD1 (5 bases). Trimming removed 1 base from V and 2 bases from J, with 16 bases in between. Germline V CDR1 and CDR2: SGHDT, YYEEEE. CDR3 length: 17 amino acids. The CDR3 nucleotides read TGTGCCAGCAGCTTGATGACAGCGGGGGTGGGCAATCAGCCCCAGCATTTT. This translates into CASSLMTAGVGNQPQHF.

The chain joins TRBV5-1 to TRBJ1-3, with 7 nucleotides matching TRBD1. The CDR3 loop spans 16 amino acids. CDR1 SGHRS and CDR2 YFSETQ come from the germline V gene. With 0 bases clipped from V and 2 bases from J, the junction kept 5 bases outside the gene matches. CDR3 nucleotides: TGCGCCAGCAGCTTGGAGGGGGCGCTTCCTGGAAACACCATATATTTT. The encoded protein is CASSLEGALPGNTIYF.

CDR3 nucleotides: TGCGCCAGCAGCTTGGGCCACGGTTTGAACACTGAAGCTTTCTTT. This encodes CASSLGHGLNTEAFF. The chain is built from TRBV5-1 and TRBJ1-1; no firm D call. The germline CDR1 and CDR2 sequences are SGHRS and YFSETQ. Trimming took off 0 bases at V and 0 bases at J, with 9 bases between the two ends. The CDR3 is 15 amino acids.

CDR3 loop: CASRTAIPGAEAFF. The CDR3 nucleotides read TGTGCCAGTAGGACGGCAATTCCAGGGGCTGAAGCTTTCTTT. V and J are TRBV19 and TRBJ1-1; tentatively, D is TRBD1 (6 bases). In germline, CDR1 is LNHDA, CDR2 SQIVND (reference sequence). The CDR3 length is 14 residues. V shed 6 bases and J shed 6 bases, with 17 bases lying between them.

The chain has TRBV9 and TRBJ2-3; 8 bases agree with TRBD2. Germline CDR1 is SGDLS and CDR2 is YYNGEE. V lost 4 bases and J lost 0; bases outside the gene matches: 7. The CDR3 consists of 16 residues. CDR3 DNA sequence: TGTGCCAGCAGCTTTCATAGCGGGGCAAGCACAGATACGCAGTATTTT. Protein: CASSFHSGASTDTQYF.

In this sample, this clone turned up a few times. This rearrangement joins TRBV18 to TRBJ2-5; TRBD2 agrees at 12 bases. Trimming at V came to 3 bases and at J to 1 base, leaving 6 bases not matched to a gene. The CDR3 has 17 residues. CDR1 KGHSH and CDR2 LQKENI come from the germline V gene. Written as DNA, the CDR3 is TGTGCCAGCTCACCCCGGGGGACTAGCGGGCCCCAAGAGACCCAGTACTTC. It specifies CASSPRGTSGPQETQYF.

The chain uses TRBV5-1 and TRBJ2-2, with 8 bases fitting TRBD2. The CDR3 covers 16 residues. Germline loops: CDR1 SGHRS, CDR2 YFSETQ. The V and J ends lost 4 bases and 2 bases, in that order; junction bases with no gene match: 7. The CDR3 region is CASSPSTSVNTGELFF. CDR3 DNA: TGCGCCAGCAGCCCCTCGACTAGCGTAAACACCGGGGAGCTGTTTTTT.

Here the CDR3 reads CASSLETGEHTEAFF. The CDR3 DNA is TGTGCCAGCAGCTTAGAGACAGGGGAGCACACTGAAGCTTTCTTT. The chain is built from TRBV11-2 and TRBJ1-1; 8 positions agree with TRBD1. With 0 bases clipped from V and 3 bases from J, the junction kept 3 bases outside the gene matches. In germline, CDR1 is SGHAT, CDR2 FQNNGV. This CDR3 contains 15 residues.